This T cell receptor beta chain was sequenced during a study of T cells in Graves' hyperthyroidism and ophthalmopathy. As for the study in general: Peripheral blood was collected at initial diagnosis, before any treatment.

TCR beta CDR3 regions were amplified from RNA. The TCR CDR3 was amplified in a first-round RT-PCR using the HTBI primer set. TCRdb independently ran MiXCR on the multiplex PCR reads; one entry per CDR3 protein. The table lists over 550,000 distinct CDR3 sequences, 16% of them singletons. V was shortened by 0 bases and J by 6 bases, with 14 bases between the two germline ends. Germline V lookup: CDR1 SNHLY, CDR2 FYNNEI. The CDR3 has 15 residues. Study observations and caveats: Ophthalmopathy was separated from stable hyperthyroidism by a 13 V-J model. Most thyroid clonotypes that were expanded above 0.001 also turned up in blood.

This clonotype was observed a few times. Its antigen is not identified. The sequencing sample was made of blood. The TCR comes from a woman between 18 and 29 years old with Graves' hyperthyroidism. The chain employs TRBV2 and TRBJ1-1; TRBD1 is a possible D gene (5 bases). CDR3 DNA: TGTGCCAGCAGTGAAGCGCGGGGAGGGGTCGCTGAAGCTTTCTTT. Amino acids: CASSEARGGVAEAFF.